These T cell receptor beta chains were read from a single sample in a study of blood T cell repertoires in COVID-19. The method was immunoSEQ multiplex PCR; TCRdb's version includes in-frame clones alone and lacks a portion of them. Of about 130,000 clones listed, around four fifths are singletons. The material sequenced was peripheral blood. The receptors were sampled from a man older than 75 with acute or convalescent COVID-19. Both conserved end residues are part of each CDR3. The D gene is left open where the match is weak.

v_gene	j_gene	d_gene	CDR3nt	CDR3aa
TRBV28	TRBJ2-2	TRBD2	TGTGCCAGCAGGGGCGGGGGGTCCACCGGGGAGCTGTTTTTT	CASRGGGSTGELFF
TRBV19	TRBJ2-1	TRBD2	TGTGCCAGTAGTGTAACTAGCGGGGCTTCCAATGAGCAGTTCTTC	CASSVTSGASNEQFF
TRBV2	TRBJ2-2	TRBD1	TGTGCCAGCATCCGGGACAGGGGCACCGGGGAGCTGTTTTTT	CASIRDRGTGELFF
TRBV5-4	TRBJ1-2	.	TGTGCCAGCAGCTTGGCCGCGGTTAACTATGGCTACACCTTC	CASSLAAVNYGYTF
TRBV11-3	TRBJ2-1	TRBD2	TGTGCCAGCAGCACGGGGGGACGGGGTACTGAGCAGTTCTTC	CASSTGGRGTEQFF
TRBV6-5	TRBJ2-7	TRBD1	TGTGCCAGCAGTTACTCGGGGGACAGCAGCTCCTACGAGCAGTACTTC	CASSYSGDSSSYEQYF
TRBV5-1	TRBJ1-2	TRBD1	TGCGCCAGCAGCTTGGCCCAGGACAGGGGAAACGGCTACACCTTC	CASSLAQDRGNGYTF
TRBV29-1	TRBJ2-3	TRBD2	TGCAGCGTTAACGGGGGGGTGAGTAGGACAGATACGCAGTATTTT	CSVNGGVSRTDTQYF
TRBV28	TRBJ1-3	.	TGTGCCAGCAGTTTTCAGGGCTTCTCTGGAAACACCATATATTTT	CASSFQGFSGNTIYF
TRBV6-5	TRBJ2-7	TRBD1	TGTGCCAGCAGGACGGGACAGGGCCTTACCTACGAGCAGTACTTC	CASRTGQGLTYEQYF